Many counts were recorded for the clone carrying this T cell receptor beta chain. This record comes from a study of neurological immune-mediated disorders. One entry per CDR3 protein results from TCRdb running MiXCR on the 5' RACE reads. The data hold tens of thousands of distinct CDR3 sequences, with 3.5% to 4% observed a single time. The sample consisted of CD4+ T cells from blood. This sequence originates from a middle-aged woman with multiple sclerosis.

The CDR3 coding sequence is TGCAGTGCTACGCTAACTAGCGGGGGGGCGAACGAGCAGTACTTC. Amino acid sequence: CSATLTSGGANEQYF. The chain couples TRBV20-1 to TRBJ2-7; 13 nucleotides match TRBD2. This CDR3 is 15 amino acids long. V was pared by 4 bases and J by 5 bases, with 8 bases of the junction left unmatched. The V gene's germline CDR1 is DFQATT and CDR2 SNEGSKA (reference sequence).